This T cell receptor (beta chain) comes out of a study of OX40 agonist ivuxolimab in advanced cancers. Context from the whole study: Ivuxolimab, which targeted the costimulatory receptor OX40 (CD134), was an agonistic, fully human IgG2 monoclonal antibody. Intravenous ivuxolimab was administered to patients every 2 weeks at six dose levels: 0.01, 0.1, 0.3, 1.5, 3 and 10 mg/kg. Of the approximately 50 dose-escalation patients, hepatocellular carcinoma was present in about 20, melanoma in roughly 15, renal cell carcinoma in 9 and head and neck cancer in 9. The dose-escalation cohort was around 83% male with a mean age of about 65 years, ranging from roughly 23 to 90. Prior anti-PD-1, anti-PD-L1 or anti-CTLA-4 therapy was permitted, and checkpoint inhibitors had been received by under 50% of dose-escalation patients. Partial responses were achieved by three dose-escalation patients, of whom one had hepatocellular carcinoma and two had cutaneous melanoma. Peripheral TCRbeta sequencing was intended to test whether TCR sequence diversity was altered and clonal T-cell expansion was caused by ivuxolimab. The paper describes the monotherapy dose-escalation part (N ≈ 50 patients) of the phase I trial of ivuxolimab. Overall study outcomes, separate from this receptor: At doses of 0.1 to 3.0 mg/kg, clonal expansion of both CD4+ and CD8+ T cells in blood was seen between baseline and week 6. After ivuxolimab, CD8+ T cells had more expanded clones than CD4+ T cells on average. The antigen specificity of the peripheral T cells that underwent clonal expansion was not determined. Low levels of normalized T-cell clonal expansion were also seen in some patients who did not respond. In partial responders in the 0.1-3.0 mg/kg groups, normalized peripheral clonal expansion was found to be among the lowest, especially among CD8+ T cells.

Genomic DNA was extracted from sorted cells for sequencing of the TCRbeta CDR3 region. The immunoSEQ Assay was used to sequence the TCRbeta CDR3 regions. TCRdb took over this immuneACCESS table, retaining in-frame rearrangements with V and J assigned. Such tables are incomplete; in checked studies, under half of the missing clones stem from an unresolved V gene, and the remainder is unexplained. Counted in this sample were about 69,000 clones; 90% to 95% of them appeared once. Roughly 0.27% of the sample lies in the top ten. Patients with autoimmune disease history or receiving systemic immunosuppression were excluded from the trial. Peripheral blood for TCR sequencing was drawn from every dose cohort at baseline, at cycle 4 day 1 and at cycle 7 day 1. The samples were drawn from a first-in-human, open-label, multicenter phase I dose-escalation trial of ivuxolimab. The trial enrolled adults with locally advanced or metastatic head and neck squamous cell, hepatocellular, melanoma or renal cell carcinoma. Before TCR sequencing, CD4+ T cells and CD8+ T cells were sorted from peripheral blood as separate populations.

From cysteine to phenylalanine, the CDR3 is 14 amino acids long. The kept DNA is CDR3 alone, 42 bases in frame from the first base. V and J are truncated by 6 bases and 6 bases respectively, leaving an intervening sequence of 15 bases. Taken from the germline V gene (reference sequence), the CDR1 and CDR2 loops are WNHNN and SYGVQD. As for this clone: Its specific antigen is unknown. Per-base quality was not reported, and no clone a single base away is much larger than it.

The source of this sequence is an adult with an advanced solid tumor such as melanoma, head and neck, liver or kidney cancer. The rearrangement joined TRBV10-1 to TRBJ2-1; TRBD2 is possibly the D segment (6 matching bases). Sequenced material: CD4+ or CD8+ T cells sorted from blood, taken in a trial of the OX40 agonist ivuxolimab. The DNA reads TGCGCCAGCAGACCTCACGGGAGCTTCAATGAGCAGTTCTTC. Its amino acids are CASRPHGSFNEQFF.